This T cell receptor beta chain appears in the sequencing data of a study of T cell responses to AZD1222 COVID-19 vaccine. The wider study: Doses given second, at about 4 or about 12 weeks, were pooled.

Regarding the study as a whole: Donors, mostly white British, included more females; clonal diversity was possibly underestimated. Sampled repertoires all dated from after the peak T cell response. Once two AZD1222 doses were given, Spike-specific TCR breadth and depth went up.

The assay was immunoSEQ multiplex PCR, and TCRdb's table has in-frame clones only and misses some. The data contain roughly 140,000 clones, approximately 90% of them seen just once; the ten biggest clones take up 1.5% to 2%. In its sample, this clone was seen a few times. The target antigen is unknown. With 4 bases clipped from V and 4 bases from J, the junction kept 12 bases outside the gene matches. CDR3 length equals 16 residues. In germline, CDR1 is SGHRS, CDR2 YFSETQ. The receptor was derived from an adult in good health. The source material was peripheral blood, sampled on day 0 of AZD1222 vaccination. This sequence joins TRBV5-1 and TRBJ1-2; 8 nucleotides match TRBD1. CDR3 residues: CASSQEGQDLSYGYTF. The CDR3 DNA follows: TGCGCCAGCAGCCAAGAGGGACAGGACCTATCCTATGGCTACACCTTC.